This TCR beta chain was documented in a study of blood T cells in healthy people across ages. The V gene's germline CDR1 is KGHSH and CDR2 LQKENI. The CDR3 sequence is 15 residues long. With V trimmed by 5 bases and J by 4 bases, 7 bases remained unmatched. PCR was performed a second time for about 7 to 12 cycles using a sample-barcoded 5' primer and a J-beta primer mix. TCRdb itself ran the 5' RACE reads through MiXCR, one entry per CDR3 protein. Among hundreds of thousands of distinct CDR3 sequences listed, 22% were seen once. This clonotype was found a few times. This rearrangement joins TRBV18 to TRBJ2-2, with 7 nucleotides matching TRBD1. The clonotype was recovered from a man aged 70-80 years in good health. The sample was blood. The CDR3 is CASSSDRVITGELFF. DNA of the CDR3: TGTGCCAGCTCATCCGACAGGGTAATCACCGGGGAGCTGTTTTTT.